This TCR beta chain was sequenced in a study of T cell changes during pregnancy in multiple sclerosis. The method was immunoSEQ multiplex PCR; TCRdb's version includes in-frame clones alone and lacks a portion of them. The sample consists of tens of thousands of clones, approximately 94% of them appearing once. Germline loops: CDR1 SGHRS, CDR2 YFSETQ. The CDR3 runs 13 residues. V dropped 5 bases and J dropped 0 bases, with 6 bases sitting between them. J is TRBJ1-5 and V is TRBV5-1, with unresolved D. The sequenced sample was CD4+ T cells from peripheral blood mononuclear cells, obtained before pregnancy. The TCR was taken from a female donor with multiple sclerosis, enrolled in a pregnancy study. The CDR3 sequence: CASSQYSNQPQHF. CDR3 in DNA: TGCGCCAGCAGTCAGTATAGCAATCAGCCCCAGCATTTT. Together with reference TRBV5-1 and TRBJ1-5, the CDR3 gives the full variable domain: KAGVTQTPRYLIKTRGQQVTLSCSPISGHRSVSWYQQTPGQGLQFLFEYFSETQRNKGNFPGRFSGRQFSNSRSEMNVSTLELGDSALYLCASSQYSNQPQHFGDGTRLSIL.